These T cell receptor beta chains were read from a single sample in a study of T cells in Graves' hyperthyroidism and ophthalmopathy. One entry per CDR3 protein, called by TCRdb with MiXCR from the multiplex PCR reads. Of over 250,000 distinct CDR3 sequences listed, less than 30% are singletons. Sequencing input: blood. Source of these receptors: a man between 40 and 49 years old with Graves' hyperthyroidism that later progressed to Graves' ophthalmopathy. CDR3s leave out the opening cysteine and the closing phenylalanine or tryptophan. The order of the fields is V gene, CDR3 length, CDR3 protein.

TRBV19	14	ASSATEGTNTGELF
TRBV12-3/TRBV12-4	12	ASRQREGDTEAF
TRBV7-3	15	ASSLEGNSGSRNIQY
TRBV27	8	AIGWDTQY
TRBV20-1	16	SARVRVPPGLSNQPQH
TRBV12-3/TRBV12-4	13	ASTRQGAQYYGYT
TRBV7-2	13	ASSLGGKETGELF
TRBV6-5	13	ASSYSGNSNQPQH
TRBV7-3	13	ASSLGPGPSYGYT
TRBV2	14	ASSQARERFIDEQY
TRBV10-3	14	ANPPTGGAANTEAF
TRBV9	14	ASSVVPSGRHGELF
TRBV6-5	14	ASSYSSGTGGYEQY
TRBV15	13	ATSSQKREWETQY
TRBV20-1	17	SARVSQTPTWLAKNIQY
TRBV6-1	10	ATLAGGYEQY
TRBV28	13	ASSKTRTIGDIQY
TRBV6-5	13	ASSIARISSYEQY
TRBV28	11	ASSFRGPYGYT
TRBV12-3/TRBV12-4	11	ASSLASRQPQH
TRBV12-3/TRBV12-4	10	ASSLEDQPQH
TRBV3-1	9	ASSRDTEAF
TRBV28	9	ASSLQGAAF
TRBV6-1	12	ASIPVLTNQPQH
TRBV20-1	9	SALMSGGMY
TRBV5-1	13	ASSFGQGGPGEQY
TRBV28	12	ASSLGGDVTEAF
TRBV4-2	12	ASSLTARQETQY
TRBV19	14	ASSIWPDLNTGELF
TRBV7-9	13	ASTEGSSWFYEQY
TRBV24-1	11	ATSDGGYTEAF
TRBV6-1	13	ASRRSQVKGTEAF
TRBV4-1	15	ASSQDNAPPIVYGYT
TRBV7-8	11	ASSLGPTGELF
TRBV12-3/TRBV12-4	9	ASSQSSGAF
TRBV12-3/TRBV12-4	13	ASSWLSGDTYGYT
TRBV24-1	13	ATATSTGVPGELF
TRBV6-5	11	ASSSQANTEAF
TRBV29-1	8	SVSQETQY
TRBV5-6	9	ASSREGTQY
TRBV19	14	ASSLAGAVRSYEQY
TRBV18	15	ASSPPGGRAQGYEQY